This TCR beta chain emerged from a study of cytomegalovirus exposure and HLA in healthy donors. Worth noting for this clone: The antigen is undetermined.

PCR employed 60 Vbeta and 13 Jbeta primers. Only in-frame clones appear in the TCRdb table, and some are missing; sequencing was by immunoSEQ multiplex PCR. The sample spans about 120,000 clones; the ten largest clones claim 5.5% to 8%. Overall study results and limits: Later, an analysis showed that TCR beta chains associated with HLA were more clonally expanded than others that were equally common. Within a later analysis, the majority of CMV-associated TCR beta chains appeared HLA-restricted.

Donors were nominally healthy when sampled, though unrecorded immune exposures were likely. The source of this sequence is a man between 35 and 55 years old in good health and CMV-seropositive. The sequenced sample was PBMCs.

CDR3 sequence: CSVGNAGNQPQHF. In DNA, the CDR3 is TGCAGCGTTGGTAACGCAGGGAACCAGCCCCAGCATTTT. The chain couples TRBV29-1 to TRBJ1-5, with TRBD1 as a possible D gene (5 bases). V lost 4 bases and J 7 bases, leaving 14 bases between the germline ends. Germline values: CDR1 SQVTM, CDR2 ANQGSEA. The length of the CDR3 is 13 residues.